Shown below are 25 T cell receptor beta chains from a single sample sequenced in a study of cytomegalovirus exposure and HLA in healthy donors. In the PCR, 60 Vbeta and 13 Jbeta primers were used. Produced via immunoSEQ multiplex PCR; TCRdb's table is partial and in-frame only. The sample includes 76,000 or so clones, roughly 73% of them seen just once. Sequenced input: PBMCs. The receptor source for this set is a middle-aged woman in good health and CMV-seropositive.

The chain has TRBV7-2 and TRBJ2-4; no definite D call. Germline loops: CDR1 SGHTA, CDR2 FQGNSA. The CDR3 is 16 amino acids. The V end was cut by 5 bases, the J end by 0 bases, with 14 bases between. The chain's CDR3 is CASSPRRELAKNIQYF. The CDR3 region has the DNA TGTGCCAGCAGCCCCCGTAGAGAACTAGCCAAAAACATTCAGTACTTC.

The rearrangement uses TRBV18 and TRBJ1-4, with D tentatively TRBD1 (6 bases). Germline CDR1 is KGHSH and CDR2 is LQKENI. The CDR3 has 14 amino acids. The ends were cut back, 5 bases at V and 6 bases at J, with 13 bases in the middle. The CDR3 is CASSATGRDEKLFF. CDR3 nucleotides: TGTGCCAGCTCAGCGACAGGTAGAGATGAAAAACTGTTTTTT.

This chain connects TRBV7-6 to TRBJ1-6, with 9 nucleotides matching TRBD1. Trimming took 5 bases from V and 8 from J; bases not matched to a gene: 4. CDR3 length: 14 amino acids. Germline CDR1 and CDR2: SGHVS and FNYEAQ. In DNA, the CDR3 is TGTGCCAGCAGCCGACGGGACAGGGATTCACCCCTCCACTTT. This codes for CASSRRDRDSPLHF.

The rearrangement uses TRBV6-5 and TRBJ1-6; 9 nucleotides align to TRBD1. After removal of 10 bases from V and 7 bases from J, the junction contained 5 bases not matched to a gene. CDR3 size: 13 residues. Germline assignment: CDR1 MNHEY and CDR2 SVGAGI. The CDR3 DNA sequence: TGTGCCACAAGGACAGGGGAAAATTCACCCCTCCACTTT. It encodes CATRTGENSPLHF.

V gene TRBV6-1 combines with J gene TRBJ1-6; weak D call: TRBD1 (5 bases). This CDR3 has 15 amino acids. CDR1 is MNHNS and CDR2 is SASEGT in the germline V gene. V was pared by 7 bases and J by 6 bases, with 16 bases between. The CDR3 loop is CASIPDRGGNSPLHF. The CDR3 DNA reads TGTGCCAGCATCCCGGACCGGGGGGGTAATTCACCCCTCCACTTT.

The rearrangement links TRBV27 to TRBJ1-4; 8 bases match TRBD1. The V and J ends lost 4 bases and 8 bases, in that order; junction bases with no gene match: 6. This CDR3 has 14 residues. CDR1 and CDR2 (germline): MNHEY, SMNVEV (reference sequence). DNA for the CDR3: TGTGCCAGCAGTTATGCGGACAGGGTGGAAAAACTGTTTTTT. This translates into CASSYADRVEKLFF.

The gene calls are TRBV4-2 and TRBJ2-7, with TRBD1 matching over 10 bases. Per the germline V gene, CDR1 is LGHNA and CDR2 is YNFKEQ. The CDR3 is 16 residues long. V shed 0 bases, J shed 6 bases, and the junction held 8 bases outside the gene matches. The CDR3, as DNA: TGTGCCAGCAGCCAAGATAGGGGACAGGGGCCCTTCGAGCAGTACTTC. Translating gives CASSQDRGQGPFEQYF.

The rearrangement uses TRBV4-2 and TRBJ1-6; TRBD1 agrees at 9 bases. This CDR3 has 15 residues. Germline values: CDR1 LGHNA, CDR2 YNFKEQ. Trimming removed 7 bases from V and 7 bases from J; junction bases left unmatched: 8. In nucleotides, the CDR3 is TGTGCCAGCACCCAGGTGGACAGGGGAAATTCACCCCTCCACTTT. It translates to CASTQVDRGNSPLHF.

This chain uses TRBV19 with TRBJ2-1; TRBD1 matches at 7 bases. V dropped 7 bases and J dropped 7; count of bases not matched to a gene: 7. Germline-derived CDR1 and CDR2 are LNHDA and SQIVND (reference sequence). The CDR3 sequence is 13 residues long. The CDR3 DNA reads as TGTGCCAGTACCACGACAGGGTGGAATGAGCAGTTCTTC. Protein sequence: CASTTTGWNEQFF.

The V and J genes are TRBV4-2 and TRBJ2-1; possible D gene TRBD2, 5 bases. Looked up from germline, CDR1 is LGHNA and CDR2 is YNFKEQ. Trimming left V 1 base short and J 3 bases short, with 7 bases between. This CDR3 is 14 amino acids long. CDR3 protein: CASSQAGNYNEQFF. The CDR3 DNA sequence: TGTGCCAGCAGCCAAGCGGGGAACTACAATGAGCAGTTCTTC.

This clone occurred once. The J gene is TRBJ2-3, the V gene TRBV19; 8 bases map to TRBD2. The CDR3 is made up of 14 amino acids. V lost 4 bases and J lost 4; bases outside the gene matches: 4. Germline CDR1 is LNHDA and CDR2 is SQIVND (reference sequence). The CDR3 sequence: CASSTGLVPDTQYF. In DNA form, the CDR3 reads TGTGCCAGTAGTACGGGACTAGTGCCAGATACGCAGTATTTT.

This rearrangement joins TRBV29-1 to TRBJ2-7; D is perhaps TRBD1 (6 bases). The CDR3 has 11 amino acids. V dropped 8 bases and J dropped 2 bases, with 10 bases sitting between them. CDR1 and CDR2 from the germline V gene are SQVTM and ANQGSEA. The CDR3 sequence is CSTRDTYEQYF. The DNA for the CDR3 is TGCAGCACCCGGGACACCTACGAGCAGTACTTC.

This chain connects TRBV7-2 to TRBJ2-5; maybe TRBD2 (5 bases). The CDR3 loop spans 16 amino acids. The V and J ends lost 3 bases and 4 bases respectively, with 18 bases between them. In germline, CDR1 is SGHTA, CDR2 FQGNSA. In nucleotides, the CDR3 is TGTGCCAGCAGCTTCAATCCCCCGGGGATGGGAGAGACCCAGTACTTC. Its translation: CASSFNPPGMGETQYF.

In its sample, this clone was seen many times. V and J are TRBV4-3 and TRBJ2-2; D call uncertain. V was cut by 0 bases and J by 0 bases, with 8 bases left in between. Germline CDR1 and CDR2: LGHNA and YSLEER. This CDR3 spans 16 amino acids. The CDR3 DNA follows: TGCGCCAGCAGCCAAGAAATTGTCACGAACACCGGGGAGCTGTTTTTT. Translated, it gives CASSQEIVTNTGELFF.

This clone was seen more than once but under ten times. This sequence joins TRBV5-5 and TRBJ2-1, with TRBD2 matching over 10 bases. Germline CDR1 reads SGHKS; CDR2 reads YYEKEE (reference sequence). Unmatched junction bases numbered 3, after V lost 2 bases and J lost 4 bases. The CDR3 loop spans 15 amino acids. The CDR3: CASSLGLAVYNEQFF. CDR3 bases: TGTGCCAGCAGCTTAGGACTAGCGGTATACAATGAGCAGTTCTTC.

This chain connects TRBV4-3 to TRBJ1-4; D may be TRBD1 (5 bases). With 4 bases removed from V and 8 bases from J, the gap between germline ends came to 14 bases. Looked up from germline, CDR1 is LGHNA and CDR2 is YSLEER. This CDR3 is built from 14 residues. CDR3 loop: CASSLGTRGEKLFF. DNA of the CDR3: TGCGCCAGCAGCCTCGGGACCCGGGGGGAAAAACTGTTTTTT.

The chain combines TRBV21-1 with TRBJ1-2; TRBD1, the D gene given by the table, was not confirmed from the DNA. TRBV21-1 is a pseudogene segment. This CDR3 region has 14 residues. CDR3 nucleotides: TGTGCCAGCAGCAAATGGTCAGGGGGCCGTGGCTACACCTTC. Translated, it gives CASSKWSGGRGYTF.

In its sample, this clone was seen a few times. CDR3 sequence reads: CAIKGTGSSYEQYF. The DNA of the CDR3 is TGTGCCATCAAGGGGACAGGGAGCTCTTACGAGCAGTACTTC. The gene calls are TRBV10-3 and TRBJ2-7; TRBD1 matches at 9 bases. The V and J ends lost 7 bases and 4 bases, in that order; junction bases with no gene match: 8. The CDR3 length is 14 residues. CDR1 ENHRY and CDR2 SYGVKD come from the germline V gene.

The chain combines TRBV2 with TRBJ1-2; D unresolved. The germline CDR1 and CDR2 sequences are SNHLY and FYNNEI. The CDR3 runs 13 residues. Trimming took 1 base from V and 8 from J, leaving 11 bases between them. The CDR3 spells CASSEVLTSGYTF. In nucleotides, the CDR3 is TGTGCCAGCAGTGAAGTCCTGACAAGCGGCTACACCTTC.

The chain uses TRBV7-2 and TRBJ2-1, with 7 bases aligning to TRBD2. Germline V gives CDR1 SGHTA, CDR2 FQGNSA. The trim removed 4 bases at V and 12 bases at J, leaving 6 bases unmatched. CDR3 length: 12 residues. CDR3 in DNA: TGTGCCAGCAGCTCGCGGGAGCCGTCGCAGTTCTTC. It encodes CASSSREPSQFF.

The rearrangement joins TRBV6-5 to TRBJ2-1; TRBD2 matches 8 bases. There are 16 residues in the CDR3. The ends lost 4 bases at V and 5 bases at J; junction bases unmatched: 10. CDR1 MNHEY and CDR2 SVGAGI come from the germline V gene. This chain's CDR3 is CASSSFSGTRDNEQFF. CDR3 in DNA: TGTGCCAGCAGTTCCTTCTCGGGGACTAGAGACAATGAGCAGTTCTTC.

The CDR3 loop reads CASGFYGGGATDTQYF. The CDR3, as DNA: TGTGCTAGTGGTTTTTATGGCGGGGGGGCCACGGATACGCAGTATTTT. The J gene is TRBJ2-3, the V gene TRBV12-5, with 9 bases lining up with TRBD2. The germline V gene has CDR1 LGHNT and CDR2 FRNRAP. With 3 bases clipped from V and 6 bases from J, the junction kept 10 bases outside the gene matches. The CDR3 sequence is 16 residues long.

V gene TRBV6-5 combines with J gene TRBJ1-4; tentatively, D is TRBD1 (6 bases). Germline V gene data show CDR1 as MNHEY and CDR2 as SVGAGI. V lost 5 bases and J 2 bases, leaving 12 bases between the germline ends. The CDR3 runs 15 residues. CDR3 sequence reads: CASSLNRATNEKLFF. DNA for the CDR3: TGTGCCAGCAGTCTGAACAGGGCGACTAATGAAAAACTGTTTTTT.

This chain uses TRBV6-5 with TRBJ2-7; the D gene is possibly TRBD1 (5 bases). The CDR3 is 11 amino acids. Germline CDR1 reads MNHEY; CDR2 reads SVGAGI. The V and J ends lost 6 bases and 3 bases respectively, with 6 bases between them. The chain's CDR3 is CASRQVYEQYF. CDR3 coding DNA: TGTGCCAGCAGACAGGTCTACGAGCAGTACTTC.

The chain uses TRBV10-1 and TRBJ2-7; no clear D gene. CDR3 size: 10 residues. V lost 6 bases to trimming and J lost 6 bases, with 6 bases between them. CDR1 is WNHNN and CDR2 is SYGVQD in the germline V gene (reference sequence). The CDR3 here is CASRSVEQYF. In nucleotides, the CDR3 is TGCGCCAGCAGATCAGTCGAGCAGTACTTC.